Given below is one TCR beta chain in context. Its specificity is not known. These data belong to a study of T cell repertoires in cytomegalovirus infection. Study summary: Public TCR beta signatures provided an indication of both CMV infection and a matching HLA type.

General study points: Within the response measured ex vivo, HLA-C-restricted CMV-specific TCR beta clonotypes were dominant. Based on cumulative public TCR beta family frequency, carriers of CMV plus the relevant HLA were identified.

V shed 5 bases and J 7 bases; nucleotides not matched to a gene: 8. The germline V gene encodes CDR1 SQVTM and CDR2 ANQGSEA. The CDR3 extends over 13 amino acids. TCRdb passed the reads through MiXCR, listing each CDR3 protein once. The data show 750,000 to 900,000 distinct CDR3 sequences, under 35% seen once. This chain uses TRBV29-1 with TRBJ2-1; 7 bases line up with TRBD1. The sample here was cultured CD8+ T cells from PBMCs, taken from culture after CMV antigen stimulation. The sequence derives from a human donor in good health (CMV status not recorded). Some clones in this sample may be carry-over from other donors' samples. In nucleotides, the CDR3 is TGCAGCGTTTCGGAGTCACAGGGGAATGAGCAGTTCTTC. This encodes CSVSESQGNEQFF.